These T cell receptor beta chains were read from a single sample in a study of cytomegalovirus exposure and HLA in healthy donors. Assay: immunoSEQ multiplex PCR; the TCRdb copy retains only in-frame clones and omits some. The data contain 150,000 to 200,000 clones, over 75% of them singletons. Specimen: PBMCs. These receptors were collected from a woman aged 50 to 60 in good health and CMV-seropositive. Each CDR3 is given with its conserved first and last residue. D genes are given only for firm matches. Clone size, where shown, is once, few, many, or a class for clones that have expanded.

d_call	clone_size	j_call	v_call	cdr3_aa	cdr3_nt
TRBD1	.	TRBJ1-2	TRBV5-6	CASSRGTDFYGYTF	TGTGCCAGCAGCCGGGGGACAGACTTCTATGGCTACACCTTC
TRBD2	.	TRBJ2-2	TRBV7-8	CASSFASGSNTGELFF	TGTGCCAGCAGCTTTGCTAGCGGGAGCAACACCGGGGAGCTGTTTTTT
.	.	TRBJ2-3	TRBV6-5	CASSYSAGRTDTQYF	TGTGCCAGCAGTTACTCGGCGGGGCGCACAGATACGCAGTATTTT
TRBD1	.	TRBJ2-7	TRBV25-1	CASKRQGTYEQYF	TGTGCCAGCAAGCGACAGGGCACCTACGAGCAGTACTTC
TRBD2	.	TRBJ2-1	TRBV6-1	CASTGLAGGGEQFF	TGTGCCAGCACGGGACTAGCGGGAGGAGGTGAGCAGTTCTTC
.	.	TRBJ2-1	TRBV5-1	CASSPGKRGNEQFF	TGCGCCAGCAGCCCCGGGAAGAGGGGGAATGAGCAGTTCTTC
.	few	TRBJ1-1	TRBV2	CASSEGRGGTEAFF	TGTGCCAGCAGTGAAGGCAGAGGCGGCACTGAAGCTTTCTTT
TRBD2	few	TRBJ2-7	TRBV4-1	CASSQGWGEGSYEQYF	TGCGCCAGCAGCCAAGGGTGGGGGGAGGGCTCCTACGAGCAGTACTTC
.	.	TRBJ1-5	TRBV28	CASTQGGGPNQPQHF	TGTGCCAGCACCCAGGGAGGCGGCCCCAATCAGCCCCAGCATTTT
TRBD2	.	TRBJ2-7	TRBV5-1	CASSLATFGGGSSYEQYF	TGCGCCAGCAGCTTAGCAACGTTCGGCGGGGGGAGTTCCTACGAGCAGTACTTC
TRBD1	.	TRBJ2-3	TRBV5-4	CASSRRQGAGDTQYF	TGTGCCAGCAGCCGAAGACAGGGGGCGGGAGATACGCAGTATTTT
TRBD2	few	TRBJ2-2	TRBV6-1	CASSETGLAGTELFF	TGTGCCAGCAGTGAGACGGGACTAGCGGGGACGGAGCTGTTTTTT
TRBD2	.	TRBJ2-5	TRBV6-1	CASSEERLAGRETQYF	TGTGCCAGCAGTGAAGAAAGGCTAGCGGGGAGGGAGACCCAGTACTTC
.	.	TRBJ2-7	TRBV7-8	CASSLVGGVTYEQYF	TGTGCCAGCAGCTTAGTCGGCGGGGTAACCTACGAGCAGTACTTC
.	.	TRBJ2-1	TRBV4-1	CASSQVSAYNEQFF	TGCGCCAGCAGCCAAGTTAGTGCCTACAATGAGCAGTTCTTC
.	.	TRBJ2-7	TRBV6-5	CASSYSGGRYEQYF	TGTGCCAGCAGTTACTCCGGCGGCCGCTACGAGCAGTACTTC
TRBD2	few	TRBJ2-7	TRBV28	CASSFRASGKVYEQYF	TGTGCCAGCAGTTTTCGGGCTAGCGGGAAAGTCTACGAGCAGTACTTC
TRBD2	few	TRBJ2-5	TRBV5-1	CASSFLAGVETQYF	TGCGCCAGCAGCTTCCTAGCGGGAGTGGAGACCCAGTACTTC
TRBD2	.	TRBJ2-1	TRBV18	CASSPPTSGRDEQFF	TGTGCCAGCTCACCACCAACTAGCGGAAGGGATGAGCAGTTCTTC
.	.	TRBJ1-1	TRBV19	CASSPRAGASSTEAFF	TGTGCCAGTAGTCCAAGGGCGGGGGCCAGTAGCACTGAAGCTTTCTTT
TRBD2	.	TRBJ2-1	TRBV4-1	CASSQDSSGSYNEQFF	TGCGCCAGCAGCCAAGATAGCAGCGGGAGTTACAATGAGCAGTTCTTC
TRBD1	.	TRBJ1-4	TRBV7-6	CASSSVEDRGRGGSPEKLFF	TGTGCCAGCAGCTCAGTCGAGGACAGGGGGCGCGGGGGAAGTCCTGAAAAACTGTTTTTT
.	.	TRBJ2-1	TRBV2	CASSDRTRNNEQFF	TGTGCCAGCAGTGATCGGACAAGAAACAATGAGCAGTTCTTC
TRBD1	once	TRBJ1-5	TRBV28	CASRPHRGDFNQPQHF	TGTGCCAGCAGACCCCACAGGGGGGACTTCAATCAGCCCCAGCATTTT
.	.	TRBJ1-1	TRBV6-5	CASSYAGGETEAFF	TGTGCCAGCAGTTACGCGGGGGGAGAAACTGAAGCTTTCTTT
.	.	TRBJ1-2	TRBV9	CASSVAGYGYTF	TGTGCCAGCAGCGTGGCAGGCTACGGCTACACCTTC
.	.	TRBJ1-1	TRBV2	CASSAQGVNTEAFF	TGTGCCAGCAGCGCACAGGGTGTGAACACTGAAGCTTTCTTT
TRBD2	.	TRBJ2-1	TRBV18	CASSPKAGGRWSDEQFF	TGTGCCAGCTCACCGAAGGCAGGCGGGAGATGGTCGGATGAGCAGTTCTTC
TRBD1	once	TRBJ2-3	TRBV13	CASSLRQGADTQYF	TGTGCCAGCAGTCTTAGACAGGGGGCAGATACGCAGTATTTT
.	.	TRBJ1-4	TRBV6-6	CASSYSQASRAKLFF	TGTGCCAGCAGTTACTCGCAAGCCTCCAGGGCGAAACTGTTTTTT
.	.	TRBJ1-1	TRBV2	CASSPDGGTEAFF	TGTGCCAGCAGCCCTGACGGCGGCACTGAAGCTTTCTTT
.	.	TRBJ2-7	TRBV7-8	CASSLYRVYEQYF	TGTGCCAGCAGCTTATACCGGGTTTACGAGCAGTACTTC
TRBD1	.	TRBJ2-7	TRBV11-2	CASSAGTGLPWEQYF	TGTGCCAGCAGCGCCGGGACAGGGCTCCCCTGGGAGCAGTACTTC
TRBD1	.	TRBJ1-2	TRBV19	CASSRRTGNGYTF	TGTGCCAGTAGTAGAAGGACAGGCAATGGCTACACCTTC
TRBD1	few	TRBJ1-5	TRBV2	CASLPDRVDQPQHF	TGTGCCAGCCTTCCGGACAGGGTGGATCAGCCCCAGCATTTT
.	.	TRBJ1-2	TRBV5-1	CASSPEVRGQYGYTF	TGCGCCAGCAGCCCTGAAGTTCGGGGACAATATGGCTACACCTTC
TRBD1	.	TRBJ2-5	TRBV4-1	CASSQVEQGAFLETQYF	TGCGCCAGCAGCCAAGTCGAACAGGGGGCGTTTTTAGAGACCCAGTACTTC
TRBD1	.	TRBJ1-2	TRBV11-3	CASSLDVRDRGNSRYGYTF	TGTGCCAGCAGCTTAGATGTGAGGGACAGGGGCAATTCAAGGTATGGCTACACCTTC
.	.	TRBJ1-2	TRBV5-6	CASSFRQAHGYTF	TGTGCCAGCAGCTTCCGACAGGCCCATGGCTACACCTTC
TRBD1	.	TRBJ1-1	TRBV5-4	CASSLRDRNTEAFF	TGTGCCAGCAGCTTACGGGACAGGAACACTGAAGCTTTCTTT
TRBD2	.	TRBJ2-1	TRBV6-6	CASSSGGASGPTEQFF	TGTGCCAGCAGTTCGGGGGGGGCTAGCGGGCCAACTGAGCAGTTCTTC
TRBD1	once	TRBJ1-4	TRBV4-3	CASSQGTGGNEKLFF	TGCGCCAGCAGCCAAGGTACAGGGGGTAATGAAAAACTGTTTTTT
TRBD1	.	TRBJ2-1	TRBV5-4	CASSYPPGTDASNEQFF	TGTGCCAGCAGCTATCCCCCCGGGACAGATGCATCGAATGAGCAGTTCTTC
.	.	TRBJ2-7	TRBV11-2	CASSPLTGTRPSYEQYF	TGTGCCAGCAGCCCGCTAACCGGGACAAGACCCTCCTACGAGCAGTACTTC
.	.	TRBJ2-3	TRBV5-1	CASSLVPSESTDTQYF	TGCGCCAGCAGCTTGGTGCCCAGCGAGTCCACAGATACGCAGTATTTT
TRBD1	.	TRBJ2-7	TRBV5-1	CASSPRQGAGDEQYF	TGCGCCAGCAGCCCAAGACAGGGGGCGGGGGACGAGCAGTACTTC
.	.	TRBJ1-6	TRBV6-1	CASRDYRESPLHF	TGTGCCAGCCGGGACTACCGGGAATCACCCCTCCACTTT
TRBD1	.	TRBJ2-7	TRBV28	CASSLGTGPSYEQYF	TGTGCCAGCAGTTTGGGGACAGGACCTTCCTACGAGCAGTACTTC
TRBD1	.	TRBJ2-1	TRBV2	CASSGAGTGRGNEQFF	TGTGCCAGCAGTGGAGCCGGGACAGGGAGGGGCAATGAGCAGTTCTTC
.	.	TRBJ2-3	TRBV2	CASSYIRTDTQYF	TGTGCCAGCAGTTATATCCGTACAGATACGCAGTATTTT
TRBD2	.	TRBJ2-3	TRBV5-1	CASSSPFTSGGIDYTDTQYF	TGCGCCAGCAGCTCCCCTTTTACTAGCGGGGGGATCGACTACACAGATACGCAGTATTTT
.	.	TRBJ1-2	TRBV27	CASSLKLLVVNYGYTF	TGTGCCAGCAGTTTAAAACTTTTAGTCGTTAACTATGGCTACACCTTC
TRBD1	.	TRBJ1-2	TRBV5-6	CASSLTTGQIYGYTF	TGTGCCAGCAGCTTGACGACGGGACAGATCTATGGCTACACCTTC
.	.	TRBJ1-1	TRBV7-8	CASSFAGSAEAFF	TGTGCCAGCAGCTTTGCAGGGTCGGCTGAAGCTTTCTTT
TRBD1	.	TRBJ1-1	TRBV29-1	CSVSTGGAEAFF	TGCAGCGTTTCTACAGGGGGCGCGGAAGCTTTCTTT